Detailed here is one TCR beta chain. The antigen remains unidentified. This sample stems from a study of cytomegalovirus exposure and HLA in healthy donors. Only in-frame clones appear in the TCRdb table, and some are missing; sequencing was by immunoSEQ multiplex PCR. This table holds a few hundred thousand clones, roughly 84% found once. Study conclusions and caveats: Cytomegalovirus-associated status was assigned to about 180 TCR beta chains.

The sequence derives from a woman aged 25-40 years in good health and CMV-seropositive. Sequencing was done on a sample of PBMCs.

The CDR3 DNA reads as TGTGCCTGGAGTAGGCGGGTGAGCTCCTACAATGAGCAGTTCTTC. Encoded protein: CAWSRRVSSYNEQFF. This sequence joins TRBV30 and TRBJ2-1; a weak D match, TRBD2 (5 bases). The CDR3 length is 15 residues. CDR1 GTSNPN and CDR2 SVGIG come from the germline V gene (reference sequence). V lost 2 bases and J 0 bases, leaving 11 bases between the germline ends.